Shown below are 2 T cell receptor beta chains from a single sample sequenced in a study of cytomegalovirus exposure and HLA in healthy donors. The primer mix had 60 Vbeta and 13 Jbeta primers. Sequencing was performed with immunoSEQ multiplex PCR; in TCRdb, only in-frame clones are kept and a portion is missing. The profile shows roughly 150,000 clones, approximately 82% of them singletons. Sequencing was carried out using PBMCs. These TCRs come from a man younger than 35 in good health and CMV-seropositive.

The V gene is TRBV4-1, the J gene TRBJ2-7; 8 nucleotides agree with TRBD2. Trimming at V came to 0 bases and at J to 3 bases, leaving 7 bases not matched to a gene. The germline gives CDR1 MGHRA, CDR2 YSYEKL. The CDR3 extends over 16 amino acids. CDR3 residues: CASSQDRAGGYYEQYF. Written as DNA, the CDR3 is TGCGCCAGCAGCCAAGACAGGGCGGGAGGTTACTACGAGCAGTACTTC.

The sample holds one count of this clone. V gene TRBV9 combines with J gene TRBJ2-2; 7 bases are shared with TRBD2. There are 17 residues in the CDR3. The germline V gene encodes CDR1 SGDLS and CDR2 YYNGEE. J gave up 6 bases and V 4 bases, and 15 bases lay outside the gene matches. For the CDR3, the DNA is TGTGCCAGCAGCCCGAGGTCGGGGAGGGCCTTGGCCGGGGAGCTGTTTTTT. Residues: CASSPRSGRALAGELFF. Full variable domain (outside the CDR3, taken from reference TRBV9 and TRBJ2-2): DSGVTQTPKHLITATGQRVTLRCSPRSGDLSVYWYQQSLDQGLQFLIQYYNGEERAKGNILERFSAQQFPDLHSELNLSSLELGDSALYFCASSPRSGRALAGELFFGEGSRLTVL.